This TCR beta chain appears in the sequencing data of a study of T cell responses to AZD1222 COVID-19 vaccine. Study-wide context: Combined were second doses at about 4 or about 12 weeks.

The CDR3 sequence is 15 residues long. CDR1 is SGHTA, CDR2 FQGNSA, per germline. Trimming removed 5 bases at V and 0 bases at J, with 11 bases between. General study results and limits: White British ancestry dominated among donors, who included more females, and clonal diversity was possibly underestimated. Only five or six AZD1222 recipients were seropositive at baseline.

About this clone itself: Its specificity is not known.

The data were produced by immunoSEQ multiplex PCR, yet TCRdb's version contains in-frame clones alone and is incomplete. Among under 300,000 clones listed, 93% were seen once. Sequences were derived from peripheral blood, sampled on day 0 of AZD1222 vaccination. The receptor was isolated from an adult in good health. The chain employs TRBV7-2 and TRBJ1-3; D unclear. CDR3 residues: CASSLSTRSGNTIYF. The CDR3 bases are TGTGCCAGCAGCCTCTCGACACGCTCTGGAAACACCATATATTTT.